This passage covers 17 T cell receptor beta chains from one sample sequenced in a study of T cells in Graves' hyperthyroidism and ophthalmopathy. Regions amplified from RNA transcripts were the TCR beta CDR3 regions. The HTBI primer set drove a first-round RT-PCR of the TCR CDR3. TCRdb analysed the multiplex PCR reads with MiXCR anew, one entry per CDR3 protein. The sample holds around 380,000 distinct CDR3 sequences, around an eighth seen once. The sequenced sample was blood. The receptor set was obtained from a man aged 25-45 years with Graves' hyperthyroidism that later progressed to Graves' ophthalmopathy.

Concerning this clonotype itself: This clone may be a read error of a much larger clone one base away. V is TRBV20-1 and J is TRBJ2-7, with 10 bases matching TRBD2. Germline assignment: CDR1 DFQATT and CDR2 SNEGSKA (reference sequence). The length of the CDR3 is 15 residues. The CDR3, as DNA: TGCAGTGCTAACCCCCTAGCGGGGGATGCCTACGAGCAGTGCTTC. Its protein product is CSANPLAGDAYEQCF.

This clonotype came up many times. The chain recombines TRBV5-5 with TRBJ2-3; TRBD2 is a possible D gene (5 bases). Trimming left V 4 bases short and J 0 bases short, with 15 bases between. The CDR3 consists of 16 residues. The germline V gene has CDR1 SGHKS and CDR2 YYEKEE (reference sequence). This chain's CDR3 is CASSPGYGGSTDTQYF. DNA for the CDR3: TGTGCCAGCAGCCCCGGGTATGGCGGGAGCACAGATACGCAGTATTTT.

The rearrangement links TRBV28 to TRBJ2-3; D is ambiguous. Germline values: CDR1 MDHEN, CDR2 SYDVKM. The CDR3 is 12 amino acids. Trimming shortened V by 7 bases and J by 3 bases, and 8 bases separated the two germline ends. CDR3 region: CASTEQTDTQYF. DNA for the CDR3: TGTGCCAGCACCGAGCAGACAGATACGCAGTATTTT. The variable domain in full, completed from reference TRBV28 and TRBJ2-3, reads DVKVTQSSRYLVKRTGEKVFLECVQDMDHENMFWYRQDPGLGLRLIYFSYDVKMKEKGDIPEGYSVSREKKERFSLILESASTNQTSMYLCASTEQTDTQYFGPGTRLTVL.

This clonotype has more than one count but fewer than ten. Its ends do not fully match the called genes, so a read error is possible. The genes are TRBV7-2 and TRBJ2-2, with D possibly TRBD2 on 6 matching bases. Germline CDR1 and CDR2: SGHTA and FQGNSA. The CDR3 sequence is 14 residues long. The CDR3 protein is CASSSYRRTGGLFF. Written as DNA, the CDR3 is TGTGCCAGCAGCTCTTACCGAAGGACCGGGGGGCTGTTTTTT.

In its sample, this clonotype was seen many times. This chain links TRBV7-2 with TRBJ2-3; 11 bases match TRBD2. The CDR3 spans 16 residues. J gave up 5 bases and V 4 bases, and 8 bases lay outside the gene matches. CDR1 is SGHTA, CDR2 FQGNSA, per germline. The CDR3 reads CASSWDSGGGVDTQYF. Written as DNA, the CDR3 is TGTGCCAGCAGCTGGGATAGCGGGGGGGGGGTAGATACGCAGTATTTT.

The chain links TRBV4-1 to TRBJ1-3; D remains ambiguous. With 0 bases removed from V and 0 bases from J, the gap between germline ends came to 12 bases. CDR1 MGHRA and CDR2 YSYEKL come from the germline V gene. The CDR3 runs to 17 residues. The CDR3 region has the DNA TGCGCCAGCAGCCAAGATCCGGCAGCAGTCTCTGGAAACACCATATATTTT. This codes for CASSQDPAAVSGNTIYF.

The chain couples TRBV29-1 to TRBJ2-7; TRBD1 matches 8 bases. Trimming at V came to 5 bases and at J to 4 bases, leaving 4 bases not matched to a gene. This CDR3 region has 12 residues. Germline V lookup: CDR1 SQVTM, CDR2 ANQGSEA. The CDR3 region is CSVHTGGYEQYF. DNA for the CDR3: TGCAGCGTTCACACAGGGGGGTACGAGCAGTACTTC.

The V and J genes are TRBV4-1 and TRBJ2-7; weak D call: TRBD1 (6 bases). The V gene's germline CDR1 is MGHRA and CDR2 YSYEKL. Trimming pared 5 bases from V and 1 base from J, leaving 15 bases between. The CDR3 has 15 residues. The CDR3 coding sequence is TGCGCCAGCAGCGAACCGGTAGGGGGATCCTACGAGCAGTACTTC. Translated, it gives CASSEPVGGSYEQYF.

This sequence joins TRBV6-1 and TRBJ1-6, with 8 nucleotides matching TRBD1. Germline V lookup: CDR1 MNHNS, CDR2 SASEGT. Losses at the gene ends were 4 bases for V and 9 bases for J; bases not matched to a gene: 8. The CDR3 has 15 residues. DNA for the CDR3: TGTGCCAGCAGTGGTTATACAGGGGGGTTTTCACCCCTCCACTTT. This encodes CASSGYTGGFSPLHF.

This chain joins TRBV20-1 and TRBJ2-3; possibly TRBD1 for D (5 bases). Germline lookup yields CDR1 DFQATT and CDR2 SNEGSKA (reference sequence). V lost 0 bases and J 4 bases, leaving 11 bases between the germline ends. This CDR3 region has 14 residues. CDR3: CSARESQGSDTQYF. CDR3 nucleotide sequence: TGCAGTGCTAGAGAATCCCAGGGATCAGATACGCAGTATTTT.

This clonotype was detected many times. This sequence joins TRBV11-2 and TRBJ2-1; D is undetermined. The germline CDR1 and CDR2 sequences are SGHAT and FQNNGV. The V gene lost 2 bases and the J gene lost 5 bases, with 10 bases spanning the gap. This CDR3 region has 14 residues. The CDR3 here is CASSLWQDDNEQFF. DNA of the CDR3: TGTGCCAGCAGCTTATGGCAGGATGACAATGAGCAGTTCTTC.

In its sample, this clonotype was seen many times. CDR3: CASRGAGVVTDTQYF. CDR3 DNA sequence: TGTGCCAGCAGGGGAGCGGGGGTTGTGACAGATACGCAGTATTTT. This rearrangement joins TRBV12-3 or TRBV12-4 to TRBJ2-3; 8 positions match TRBD2. J gave up 3 bases and V 6 bases, and 8 bases lay outside the gene matches. There are 15 residues in the CDR3.

Only a few counts were recorded for this clonotype. One junction end disagrees with the germline gene, perhaps due to a read error. V is TRBV3-1 and J is TRBJ2-7, with TRBD2 matching over 13 bases. Germline loops: CDR1 LGHDT, CDR2 YNNKEL (reference sequence). This CDR3 has 15 residues. The CDR3 region has the DNA TGTGCCAGCAGCCGGACTAGCGGGGGACCCTACGGGCAGTACTTC. It codes for CASSRTSGGPYGQYF.

This clonotype was counted only a few times. The V gene is TRBV20-1, the J gene TRBJ2-7; D may match TRBD1 or TRBD2 (5 bases each). CDR3 size: 15 residues. In germline, CDR1 is DFQATT, CDR2 SNEGSKA (reference sequence). Trimming removed 5 bases at V and 2 bases at J, with 19 bases between. The CDR3 region has the DNA TGCAGTGCTTCCCCGACGGGGCGGCAGACCTACGAGCAGTACTTC. This gives the protein CSASPTGRQTYEQYF.

The chain employs TRBV11-2 and TRBJ2-2; 13 nucleotides match TRBD2. This CDR3 is built from 16 residues. Per germline, CDR1 SGHAT and CDR2 FQNNGV. The J segment lost 4 bases and the V segment lost 7 bases, leaving 6 bases of the junction unmatched. For the CDR3, the DNA is TGTGCCAGCACACTAGCGGGGGGGCCCATCACCGGGGAGCTGTTTTTT. This gives the protein CASTLAGGPITGELFF.

This clonotype has a count of ten or more. The chain is built from TRBV28 and TRBJ2-3; D call uncertain. This CDR3 region has 14 residues. Germline CDR1 is MDHEN and CDR2 is SYDVKM. V dropped 5 bases and J dropped 4 bases, with 13 bases sitting between them. CDR3 sequence reads: CASSRHSAPDTQYF. The CDR3 nucleotides are TGTGCCAGCAGTAGGCACAGTGCCCCAGATACGCAGTATTTT.

The chain recombines TRBV9 with TRBJ2-1; 8 bases align to TRBD1. The V and J ends lost 5 bases and 4 bases, in that order; junction bases with no gene match: 8. The germline gives CDR1 SGDLS, CDR2 YYNGEE. The CDR3 runs to 15 residues. CDR3 residues: CASSGQGPKYNEQFF. CDR3 coding DNA: TGTGCCAGCAGTGGACAGGGACCAAAATACAATGAGCAGTTCTTC. The variable domain in full, with the rest retrieved from reference TRBV9 and TRBJ2-1, is DSGVTQTPKHLITATGQRVTLRCSPRSGDLSVYWYQQSLDQGLQFLIQYYNGEERAKGNILERFSAQQFPDLHSELNLSSLELGDSALYFCASSGQGPKYNEQFFGPGTRLTVL.